This TCR beta chain was retrieved from a study of shared clonotypes between healthy human individuals. Per sorted-subset replicate PCR, input was approximately 0.2 ug DNA, representing around 29,000 T cell genomes. TCRdb's table, derived via immunoSEQ multiplex PCR, lists solely in-frame clones and lacks some. The data show around 2,100,000 clones, about 95% seen once. The CDR3 covers 16 residues. V was trimmed by 4 bases and J by 1 base, leaving 15 bases between them. CDR1 is SGHTA and CDR2 is FQGTGA in the germline V gene. Naive CD8 isolation took CD45RO-negative cells positively selected for CCR7 and excluded terminally differentiated effector memory CD45RA+ cells.

The TCR comes from a man aged 18 to 30 in good health. This sequence joins TRBV7-3 and TRBJ2-3; no reliable D call. Sequenced sample: naive CD8+ T cells sorted from blood. DNA of the CDR3: TGTGCCAGCAGCTCCCTTGGCGGATCCCGCACAGATACGCAGTATTTT. Translated, it gives CASSSLGGSRTDTQYF. Drawing the rest from reference TRBV7-3 and TRBJ2-3, the complete variable domain is GAGVSQTPSNKVTEKGKYVELRCDPISGHTALYWYRQSLGQGPEFLIYFQGTGAADDSGLPNDRFFAVRPEGSVSTLKIQRTERGDSAVYLCASSSLGGSRTDTQYFGPGTRLTVL.